These 17 T cell receptor beta chains were sequenced from one sample in a study of CD8 T cells in ankylosing spondylitis (dated by TCRdb to 2017 to 2019). Their antigens remain unidentified. Library prep was done by 5' RACE. Sequencer: Illumina HiSeq 2500. The public reads were quality trimmed at Q25 with fastp and then assembled into clones with MiXCR by TCRdb, keeping productive beta chains. Each entry merges the rows of one CDR3 protein and shows their most common DNA and genes. A total of some 400,000 distinct CDR3 sequences appear in this sample, approximately 20% of them only once. The top ten hold about 17% of the sample. The full study reports these points: A TCR beta motif made up of eight highly homologous amino acid variants appeared to be characteristic of blood from ankylosing spondylitis patients.

Source material: blood, either unsorted or a sorted T cell fraction (not recorded which). The receptors stem from a male donor with ankylosing spondylitis.

There are a few counts of this clonotype. The chain combines TRBV20-1 with TRBJ2-1, with 11 bases fitting TRBD2. The germline V gene has CDR1 DFQATT and CDR2 SNEGSKA (reference sequence). With V trimmed by 6 bases and J by 8 bases, 6 bases remained unmatched. CDR3 length: 13 amino acids. CDR3 DNA: TGCAGTGCATTGACTAGCGGGATGGATGAGCAGTTCTTC. This codes for CSALTSGMDEQFF.

This clonotype was counted between two and nine times. V gene TRBV20-1 combines with J gene TRBJ2-5; possible D gene TRBD1, 5 bases. V gave up 0 bases and J gave up 5 bases, with 13 bases separating them. The V gene's germline CDR1 is DFQATT and CDR2 SNEGSKA (reference sequence). This CDR3 has 14 amino acids. This CDR3 is CSARDRQGLETQYF. CDR3 sequence (DNA): TGCAGTGCTAGAGATAGGCAGGGCCTCGAGACCCAGTACTTC.

This chain links TRBV20-1 with TRBJ2-1; TRBD2 matches at 9 bases. The germline V gene has CDR1 DFQATT and CDR2 SNEGSKA (reference sequence). This CDR3 has 16 residues. The V and J ends lost 5 bases and 3 bases, in that order; junction bases with no gene match: 11. Here the CDR3 reads CSASRPLAGSYNEQFF. Written as DNA, the CDR3 is TGCAGTGCTTCCCGCCCCCTAGCGGGGAGCTACAATGAGCAGTTCTTC.

The sample holds many counts of this clonotype. The chain joins TRBV29-1 to TRBJ2-1; possibly TRBD2 for D (5 bases). Germline V CDR1 and CDR2: SQVTM, ANQGSEA. The CDR3 runs 16 residues. Trimming removed 4 bases from V and 0 bases from J, with 16 bases in between. The CDR3 reads CSVAGVSGSSYNEQFF. CDR3 DNA sequence: TGCAGCGTTGCCGGAGTAAGCGGAAGCTCCTACAATGAGCAGTTCTTC.

V and J are TRBV10-2 and TRBJ1-5; 7 nucleotides agree with TRBD1. The V gene end was trimmed by 2 bases and the J gene end by 6 bases; junction bases not matched to a gene: 7. Germline V gene lookup returns CDR1 WSHSY and CDR2 SAAADI. The CDR3 covers 15 residues. The CDR3 sequence is CASSEDREESQPQHF. The CDR3 DNA is TGCGCCAGCAGTGAGGACAGGGAAGAGAGTCAGCCCCAGCATTTT.

This chain links TRBV4-3 with TRBJ2-7, with D perhaps matching TRBD2 (5 bases). The CDR3 extends over 13 amino acids. V was shortened by 8 bases and J by 1 base, with 12 bases between the two germline ends. Germline V gene data show CDR1 as LGHNA and CDR2 as YSLEER. CDR3 amino acids: CASLACHSYEQYF. The CDR3, as DNA: TGCGCCAGCCTAGCCTGCCATTCCTACGAGCAGTACTTC.

This clonotype has just a few counts. One end of the junction is discordant with germline, which a read error may explain. This rearrangement joins TRBV7-2 to TRBJ2-1; D is perhaps TRBD1 (6 bases). The CDR3 spans 16 residues. CDR1 SGHTA and CDR2 FQGNSA come from the germline V gene. CDR3 sequence: CAGSLAPGQYYNEQFF. The CDR3 DNA reads as TGTGCCGGCAGCTTAGCCCCCGGACAGTACTACAATGAGCAGTTCTTC.

The sample holds a few counts of this clonotype. The J gene is TRBJ2-3, the V gene TRBV27, with TRBD1 as a possible D gene (5 bases). Germline CDR1 MNHEY, CDR2 SMNVEV (reference sequence). Trimming took off 3 bases at V and 3 bases at J, with 16 bases between the two ends. The CDR3 extends over 16 amino acids. Written as DNA, the CDR3 is TGTGCCAGCAGTTTTCGGCGACAGAGGAGTACAGATACGCAGTATTTT. The encoded protein is CASSFRRQRSTDTQYF.

The chain has TRBV29-1 and TRBJ1-3; D possibly corresponds to TRBD1 (5 bases). This CDR3 comprises 12 residues. Trimming removed 7 bases at V and 4 bases at J, with 11 bases between. Germline values: CDR1 SQVTM, CDR2 ANQGSEA. In DNA form, the CDR3 reads TGCAGCGCGACGACAGTAGGAAACACCATATATTTT. The encoded protein is CSATTVGNTIYF.

V usage is TRBV29-1 and J usage is TRBJ2-7; 8 bases are a match to TRBD2. CDR3 length equals 13 residues. Germline CDR1 and CDR2: SQVTM and ANQGSEA. With 7 bases clipped from V and 1 base from J, the junction kept 6 bases outside the gene matches. The CDR3 region is CSGTSGFSYEQYF. As DNA, the CDR3 is TGCAGCGGAACTAGCGGTTTTTCCTACGAGCAGTACTTC.

J is TRBJ2-7 and V is TRBV2, with a weak D call TRBD1 (7 bases). This CDR3 is built from 14 residues. The germline gives CDR1 SNHLY, CDR2 FYNNEI. Trimming took 6 bases from V and 6 from J, leaving 18 bases between them. The CDR3 protein is CASSPRGDLGEQYF. DNA of the CDR3: TGTGCCAGCAGCCCCAGGGGGGACTTAGGCGAGCAGTACTTC. The full variable domain, with the rest looked up from reference TRBV2 and TRBJ2-7, is EPEVTQTPSHQVTQMGQEVILRCVPISNHLYFYWYRQILGQKVEFLVSFYNNEISEKSEIFDDQFSVERPDGSNFTLKIRSTKLEDSAMYFCASSPRGDLGEQYFGPGTRLTVT.

V gene TRBV29-1 combines with J gene TRBJ2-7; D remains ambiguous. This CDR3 contains 11 residues. Germline CDR1 SQVTM, CDR2 ANQGSEA. V was shortened by 1 base and J by 4 bases, with 5 bases between the two germline ends. CDR3 residues: CSVEVYYEQYF. The CDR3, as DNA: TGCAGCGTTGAAGTGTATTACGAGCAGTACTTC.

This clonotype was observed a few times. V is TRBV5-6 and J is TRBJ1-2; no reliable D call. Deletions cut 4 bases from V and 8 bases from J, with 24 bases between. This CDR3 is 16 amino acids long. The V gene's germline CDR1 is SGHDT and CDR2 YYEEEE. The DNA for the CDR3 is TGTGCCAGCAGCCGGGAGACTAGGGCAGATTCGTTGGGCTACACCTTC. This sequence encodes CASSRETRADSLGYTF. The whole variable domain, remainder taken from reference TRBV5-6 and TRBJ1-2, is DAGVTQSPTHLIKTRGQQVTLRCSPKSGHDTVSWYQQALGQGPQFIFQYYEEEERQRGNFPDRFSGHQFPNYSSELNVNALLLGDSALYLCASSRETRADSLGYTFGSGTRLTVV.

The sample holds a few counts of this clonotype. The rearrangement links TRBV2 to TRBJ1-5; no clear D. Germline V CDR1 and CDR2: SNHLY, FYNNEI. The CDR3 length is 15 residues. V was shortened by 4 bases and J by 2 bases, with 12 bases between the two germline ends. The DNA of the CDR3 is TGTGCCAGCAGTGGACGGGTGAGAGGCAATCAGCCCCAGCATTTT. It codes for CASSGRVRGNQPQHF.

This clonotype was found a few times. The V call is TRBV20-1, the J call TRBJ2-3; the D gene is possibly TRBD2 (6 bases). Germline lookup yields CDR1 DFQATT and CDR2 SNEGSKA (reference sequence). This CDR3 contains 13 residues. Trimming pared 2 bases from V and 2 bases from J, leaving 8 bases between. The DNA of the CDR3 is TGCAGTGCTAGAAGACTAGACACAGATACGCAGTATTTT. Translation gives CSARRLDTDTQYF.

The chain combines TRBV9 with TRBJ1-5; the D gene is possibly TRBD1 (5 bases). The CDR3 has 17 amino acids. Between the trimmed V and J ends, which lost 3 bases and 0 bases, there was a span of 16 bases. The germline V gene encodes CDR1 SGDLS and CDR2 YYNGEE. In DNA, the CDR3 is TGTGCCAGCAGCGGTGACAGCGCAGGGAATAGCAATCAGCCCCAGCATTTT. It encodes CASSGDSAGNSNQPQHF.

This clonotype was counted at least ten times. Mismatch with germline at one junction end may stem from a read error. The chain uses TRBV12-3 or TRBV12-4 and TRBJ2-3; D is uncertain. The CDR3 runs 12 residues. CDR3 sequence (DNA): TGCGCCAGCAGCCTGAGCACAGATACGCAGTATTTT. Translating gives CASSLSTDTQYF.